A selection of T cell receptor beta chains follows, all from one sample in a study of T cell changes during pregnancy in multiple sclerosis. Produced via immunoSEQ multiplex PCR; TCRdb's table is partial and in-frame only. The sample has 85,000 to 120,000 clones, about 90% seen once. The sequenced sample was peripheral blood, obtained before pregnancy. The receptors were sampled from a female donor with multiple sclerosis, enrolled in a pregnancy study. CDR3s include the opening cysteine and the closing phenylalanine or tryptophan. The D gene is left open where the match is weak. Where a row states a size, it is once, few, many or the class of an expanded clone; other rows omit it.

d_call j_call v_call clone_size cdr3_length cdr3_aa cdr3_nt
TRBD1 TRBJ2-3 TRBV25-1 . 15 CASSEGTGSGDTQYF TGTGCCAGCAGTGAAGGGACAGGGTCCGGGGATACGCAGTATTTT
. TRBJ2-1 TRBV2 once 13 CASSDISYNEQFF TGTGCCAGCAGCGACATATCTTACAATGAGCAGTTCTTC
. TRBJ2-1 TRBV27 . 13 CASRKADRAGGFF TGTGCCAGCAGAAAAGCCGACAGGGCCGGGGGGTTCTTC
. TRBJ2-7 TRBV11-3 . 16 CASSVRRGAERYEQYF TGTGCCAGCAGCGTAAGACGGGGGGCCGAACGTTACGAGCAGTACTTC
. TRBJ2-3 TRBV7-2 once 18 CASSLLGRAAGKVDTQYF TGTGCCAGCAGCTTATTGGGTCGAGCGGCGGGCAAGGTAGATACGCAGTATTTT
TRBD2 TRBJ2-1 TRBV9 . 15 CASSVRGGLRDEQFF TGTGCCAGCAGCGTACGCGGGGGGCTTAGGGATGAGCAGTTCTTC
. TRBJ2-3 TRBV6-1 . 14 CASSELGGGDTQYF TGTGCCAGCAGTGAATTGGGGGGAGGAGATACGCAGTATTTT
TRBD2 TRBJ2-3 TRBV11-3 . 16 CASSQRGLAGWDTQYF TGTGCCAGCAGCCAGAGGGGGCTAGCGGGGTGGGATACGCAGTATTTT
TRBD2 TRBJ2-5 TRBV2 . 16 CASSGGLAGGQETQYF TGTGCCAGCAGCGGGGGACTAGCGGGGGGCCAAGAGACCCAGTACTTC
. TRBJ1-1 TRBV27 . 13 CASSFGGNTEAFF TGTGCCAGCAGTTTCGGGGGGAACACTGAAGCTTTCTTT
. TRBJ2-6 TRBV5-4 . 17 CASSLPARVSGANVLTF TGTGCCAGCAGCCTCCCCGCGCGGGTTTCTGGGGCCAACGTCCTGACTTTC
TRBD1 TRBJ1-4 TRBV7-9 . 14 CASSFQGAGEKLFF TGTGCCAGCAGCTTTCAGGGGGCTGGTGAAAAACTGTTTTTT
TRBD1 TRBJ1-4 TRBV11-2 . 15 CASRWTGGPNEKLFF TGTGCCAGCAGGTGGACAGGGGGCCCTAATGAAAAACTGTTTTTT
. TRBJ2-2 TRBV5-4 . 16 CASGYGGSTYRGELFF TGTGCCAGCGGCTACGGAGGGTCTACCTACCGCGGGGAGCTGTTTTTT
. TRBJ1-6 TRBV11-1 . 15 CASTISTAGASPLHF TGTGCCAGCACCATATCCACGGCGGGTGCTTCACCCCTCCACTTT
TRBD1 TRBJ1-5 TRBV28 . 12 CATGTANQPQHF TGTGCCACCGGGACAGCTAATCAGCCCCAGCATTTT
. TRBJ1-1 TRBV7-9 . 12 CASSHRVLEAFF TGTGCCAGCAGCCACAGGGTCCTTGAAGCTTTCTTT
TRBD1 TRBJ1-3 TRBV6-1 . 14 CASTTGGSGNTIYF TGTGCCAGCACGACAGGGGGCTCTGGAAACACCATATATTTT
. TRBJ1-1 TRBV7-9 . 13 CASSSDSYTEAFF TGTGCCAGCAGCTCCGACAGCTATACTGAAGCTTTCTTT
. TRBJ1-2 TRBV5-4 . 14 CASSALTASYGYTF TGTGCCAGCAGCGCCTTGACAGCATCCTATGGCTACACCTTC
. TRBJ2-7 TRBV6-1 . 15 CATIEPGHQPYEQYF TGTGCCACTATAGAACCGGGACACCAACCCTACGAGCAGTACTTC
TRBD1 TRBJ1-2 TRBV29-1 . 13 CSVEVQGVGGYTF TGCAGCGTTGAAGTACAGGGGGTAGGTGGCTACACCTTC
TRBD2 TRBJ2-5 TRBV27 . 15 CASSLLAGVGETQYF TGTGCCAGCAGTTTGCTAGCGGGAGTAGGAGAGACCCAGTACTTC
TRBD1 TRBJ1-2 TRBV6-1 . 14 CAIEPGTGGYGYTF TGTGCCATTGAACCCGGGACAGGGGGCTATGGCTACACCTTC
. TRBJ1-2 TRBV6-1 once 12 CASSDETVVYTF TGTGCCAGCAGTGATGAGACAGTCGTCTACACCTTC
TRBD2 TRBJ2-1 TRBV19 . 15 CASSDRTSGGGPRFF TGTGCCAGTAGTGACCGGACTAGCGGGGGGGGTCCGCGGTTCTTC
TRBD1 TRBJ1-2 TRBV7-8 . 17 CASSFLGQALGRRGYTF TGTGCCAGCAGCTTTCTGGGACAGGCCCTAGGTCGCCGTGGCTACACCTTC
. TRBJ2-7 TRBV5-3 . 13 CARSLDRIYEQYF TGTGCCAGAAGCTTGGACAGGATCTACGAGCAGTACTTC
TRBD1 TRBJ1-6 TRBV28 . 16 CASSLYRGSYNSPLHF TGTGCCAGCAGTTTATACAGGGGCTCCTATAATTCACCCCTCCACTTT
. TRBJ2-3 TRBV11-3 once 19 CASSLMSIPGSEGTDTQYF TGTGCCAGCAGCTTGATGAGCATTCCGGGTAGCGAGGGCACAGATACGCAGTATTTT
TRBD1 TRBJ2-5 TRBV7-6 . 15 CASSLDRGYQETQYF TGTGCCAGCAGCTTAGACAGGGGGTACCAAGAGACCCAGTACTTC
. TRBJ1-2 TRBV6-5 . 14 CASSKSPGGYGYTF TGTGCCAGCAGTAAGAGTCCGGGAGGGTATGGCTACACCTTC
. TRBJ1-2 TRBV5-1 . 12 CASWTAVYGYTF TGCGCCAGTTGGACAGCCGTCTATGGCTACACCTTC
. TRBJ2-6 TRBV19 . 15 CASSIPSSGANVLTF TGTGCCAGTAGTATCCCTAGCTCTGGGGCCAACGTCCTGACTTTC
. TRBJ2-7 TRBV2 . 10 CASGRGEQYF TGTGCCAGCGGAAGGGGCGAGCAGTACTTC
TRBD2 TRBJ2-5 TRBV7-9 . 14 CASSLWSGGETQYF TGTGCCAGCAGCTTATGGTCGGGGGGGGAGACCCAGTACTTC
TRBD1 TRBJ2-1 TRBV7-9 . 16 CASSLGFGQGQDEQFF TGTGCCAGCAGCTTAGGTTTCGGACAGGGGCAGGATGAGCAGTTCTTC
TRBD1 TRBJ2-5 TRBV4-1 . 17 CASSQSGQYGRGETQYF TGCGCCAGCAGCCAATCGGGACAGTACGGACGAGGAGAGACCCAGTACTTC
TRBD2 TRBJ2-2 TRBV7-9 . 15 CASRFSGSPDRELFF TGTGCCAGCAGGTTTAGCGGGAGTCCCGACCGGGAGCTGTTTTTT
. TRBJ1-3 TRBV28 . 16 CASSTQILSSGNTIYF TGTGCCAGCAGTACCCAGATTCTCAGCTCTGGAAACACCATATATTTT
TRBD2 TRBJ2-5 TRBV5-1 . 15 CASSSRGGWQETQYF TGCGCCAGCAGCTCCCGGGGGGGCTGGCAAGAGACCCAGTACTTC
. TRBJ2-3 TRBV5-1 . 16 CASSSGVIGVTDTQYF TGCGCCAGCAGCTCCGGTGTTATAGGGGTCACAGATACGCAGTATTTT
TRBD1 TRBJ1-6 TRBV10-3 few 12 CAIRDRDSPLHF TGTGCCATCAGGGACAGGGATTCACCCCTCCACTTT
. TRBJ2-7 TRBV15 . 14 CATSRGGIVIEQYF TGTGCCACCAGCAGAGGTGGCATCGTAATCGAGCAGTACTTC
. TRBJ1-5 TRBV6-1 . 13 CASFRGGNQPQHF TGTGCCAGCTTCCGCGGGGGCAATCAGCCCCAGCATTTT
TRBD2 TRBJ2-2 TRBV10-3 . 14 CATSGTSGTGELFF TGTGCCACCTCCGGGACTAGCGGCACCGGGGAGCTGTTTTTT
. TRBJ1-1 TRBV6-1 . 15 CASSLDYQKNTEAFF TGTGCCAGCAGCTTGGACTACCAGAAGAACACTGAAGCTTTCTTT
. TRBJ1-1 TRBV19 . 13 CASSISGSGFPFF TGTGCCAGTAGTATATCAGGATCCGGTTTTCCTTTCTTT
. TRBJ2-2 TRBV18 . 15 CASSPPSANTGELFF TGTGCCAGCTCACCACCTAGCGCCAACACCGGGGAGCTGTTTTTT
. TRBJ2-1 TRBV6-6 . 16 CASSYSRGKIFNEQFF TGTGCCAGCAGTTACTCCAGGGGCAAAATCTTCAATGAGCAGTTCTTC
. TRBJ1-5 TRBV30 . 17 CAWSPREETRRNQPQHF TGTGCCTGGAGTCCCCGAGAGGAGACAAGGAGGAATCAGCCCCAGCATTTT
TRBD2 TRBJ2-3 TRBV28 . 12 CASTNNRGGTYF TGTGCCAGCACCAATAACCGGGGGGGCACGTATTTT
TRBD1 TRBJ1-6 TRBV7-7 . 14 CASSLGTADSPLHF TGTGCTAGCAGCTTAGGGACAGCGGATTCACCCCTCCACTTT
. TRBJ2-7 TRBV10-3 . 14 CAISERAGSSEQYF TGTGCCATCAGTGAGCGGGCAGGGTCCAGCGAGCAGTACTTC
. TRBJ1-4 TRBV7-9 . 16 CASSPPRGATNEKLFF TGTGCCAGCAGCCCCCCAAGGGGTGCAACTAATGAAAAACTGTTTTTT